The clone carrying this TCR beta chain has a handful of counts. Its antigen is as yet unknown. Trimming removed 2 bases at V and 7 bases at J, with 12 bases between. The CDR3 spans 13 residues. From germline, CDR1 is DFQATT and CDR2 SNEGSKA (reference sequence). The data derive from a study of identical twins. Broader study findings: Partly confounded zero-insertion analyses could result from invariant MAIT and iNKT cells. A lower insertion count was a feature of abundant cord blood beta clonotypes, with no such feature in memory repertoires.

Template switching added a universal primer site; cDNA carried unique molecular identifiers. TCRdb processed the 5' RACE reads anew with MiXCR; each CDR3 protein has one entry. Of about 100,000 distinct CDR3 sequences listed, about 5.6% are singletons. The sequencing sample was made of memory T cells sorted from blood. The source is a woman aged 45-60 years in good health. The rearrangement links TRBV20-1 to TRBJ1-5; D call uncertain. The CDR3 coding sequence is TGCAGTGCTAGATTCACTGCACAACAGCCCCAGCATTTT. Translation: CSARFTAQQPQHF.